This paragraph covers one T cell receptor (beta chain) sequence. This sample was included in a study of blood T cell repertoires in COVID-19. Study background: The analysed material was cDNA or gDNA that came from T cells, B-cell-depleted T cells, or PBMCs.

TCRdb's table, derived via immunoSEQ multiplex PCR, lists solely in-frame clones and lacks some. The table has under 200,000 clones, roughly 84% seen once. The CDR3 is 16 residues long. The trim removed 1 base at V and 3 bases at J, leaving 7 bases unmatched. Germline V gene sequence: CDR1 MGHRA, CDR2 YSYEKL. The gene calls are TRBV4-1 and TRBJ2-3; 7 bases match TRBD2. Material for sequencing was PBMCs or T cells enriched from blood (not recorded which). The receptor comes from a woman aged 55-70 years who had recovered from COVID-19. The CDR3 region has the DNA TGCGCCAGCAGCCAAGCCGGCGGGAGTATAACAGATACGCAGTATTTT. Protein product: CASSQAGGSITDTQYF.